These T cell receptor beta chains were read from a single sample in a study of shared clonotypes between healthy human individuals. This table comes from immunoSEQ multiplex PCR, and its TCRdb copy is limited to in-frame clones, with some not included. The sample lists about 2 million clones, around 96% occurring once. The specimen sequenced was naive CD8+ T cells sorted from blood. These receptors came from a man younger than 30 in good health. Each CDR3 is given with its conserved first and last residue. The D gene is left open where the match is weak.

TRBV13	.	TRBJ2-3	CASSLVPRTTDTQYF	TGTGCCAGCAGCTTAGTTCCCCGGACCACAGATACGCAGTATTTT
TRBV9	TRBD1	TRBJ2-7	CASSVDWDSSYEQYF	TGTGCCAGCAGCGTAGACTGGGACAGCTCCTACGAGCAGTACTTC
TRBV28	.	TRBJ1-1	CASSGGRVGNTEAFF	TGTGCCAGCAGCGGAGGCCGCGTCGGGAACACTGAAGCTTTCTTT
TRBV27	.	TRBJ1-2	CASSLPLTAGYGYTF	TGTGCCAGCAGTCTCCCCCTGACAGCGGGCTATGGCTACACCTTC
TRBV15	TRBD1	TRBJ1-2	CATSSLQGAWGYTF	TGTGCCACCAGCAGCCTACAGGGGGCTTGGGGCTACACCTTC
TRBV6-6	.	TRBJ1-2	CASSYPVEYYGYTF	TGTGCCAGCAGTTACCCGGTGGAGTACTATGGCTACACCTTC
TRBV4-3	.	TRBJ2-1	CASSQGPGDAYNEQFF	TGCGCCAGCAGCCAGGGGCCCGGGGACGCTTACAATGAGCAGTTCTTC
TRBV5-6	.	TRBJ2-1	CASSWGSNEQFF	TGTGCCAGCAGCTGGGGCAGCAATGAGCAGTTCTTC
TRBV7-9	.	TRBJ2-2	CASSRGGTGELFF	TGTGCCAGCAGCCGTGGAGGGACCGGGGAGCTGTTTTTT
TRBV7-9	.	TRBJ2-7	CASSFTYEQYF	TGTGCCAGCAGCTTTACATACGAGCAGTACTTC
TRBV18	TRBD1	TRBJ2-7	CASSPWDRVIEQYF	TGTGCCAGCTCACCCTGGGACAGGGTTATCGAGCAGTACTTC
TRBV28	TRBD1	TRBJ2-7	CASSNRGTYEQYF	TGTGCCAGCAGTAACAGGGGAACCTACGAGCAGTACTTC
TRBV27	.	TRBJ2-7	CASGRFLEQYF	TGTGCCTCGGGGAGGTTCCTCGAGCAGTACTTC
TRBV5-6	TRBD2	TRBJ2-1	CASSWYGSGYYNEQFF	TGTGCCAGCAGCTGGTATGGTAGCGGGTACTACAATGAGCAGTTCTTC
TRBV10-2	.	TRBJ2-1	CASSRGGDYNEQFF	TGCGCCAGCAGCCGAGGAGGGGACTACAATGAGCAGTTCTTC
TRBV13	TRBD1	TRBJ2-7	CASSQRGQFIAEQYF	TGTGCCAGCAGCCAGAGGGGACAGTTTATCGCCGAGCAGTACTTC
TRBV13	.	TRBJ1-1	CASSLRGENAEAFF	TGTGCCAGCAGTCTTCGCGGGGAAAACGCTGAAGCTTTCTTT
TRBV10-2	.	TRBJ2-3	CASSDPGAGTDTQYF	TGCGCCAGCAGTGACCCGGGGGCGGGCACAGATACGCAGTATTTT
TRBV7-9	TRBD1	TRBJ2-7	CASSPLNRGYEQYF	TGTGCCAGCAGCCCACTAAACAGGGGTTACGAGCAGTACTTC
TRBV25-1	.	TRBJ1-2	CASSEWRDSGAYGYTF	TGTGCCAGCAGTGAGTGGAGGGATTCGGGGGCCTATGGCTACACCTTC
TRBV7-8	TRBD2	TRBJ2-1	CASSFWDYGLAGAGEQFF	TGTGCCAGCAGCTTTTGGGACTATGGACTAGCGGGGGCAGGGGAGCAGTTCTTC
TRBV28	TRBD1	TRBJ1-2	CASSFERGRPNYGYTF	TGTGCCAGCAGTTTCGAAAGGGGGCGCCCCAACTATGGCTACACCTTC
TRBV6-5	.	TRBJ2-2	CASSYVAGEGTGELFF	TGTGCCAGCAGTTACGTGGCAGGAGAGGGAACCGGGGAGCTGTTTTTT
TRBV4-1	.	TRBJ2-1	CATGERTVHEQFF	TGCGCCACCGGCGAAAGGACGGTGCATGAGCAGTTCTTC
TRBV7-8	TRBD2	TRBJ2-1	CASSLVIGLAGGRYNEQFF	TGTGCCAGCAGCTTAGTTATAGGACTAGCGGGGGGTAGGTACAATGAGCAGTTCTTC